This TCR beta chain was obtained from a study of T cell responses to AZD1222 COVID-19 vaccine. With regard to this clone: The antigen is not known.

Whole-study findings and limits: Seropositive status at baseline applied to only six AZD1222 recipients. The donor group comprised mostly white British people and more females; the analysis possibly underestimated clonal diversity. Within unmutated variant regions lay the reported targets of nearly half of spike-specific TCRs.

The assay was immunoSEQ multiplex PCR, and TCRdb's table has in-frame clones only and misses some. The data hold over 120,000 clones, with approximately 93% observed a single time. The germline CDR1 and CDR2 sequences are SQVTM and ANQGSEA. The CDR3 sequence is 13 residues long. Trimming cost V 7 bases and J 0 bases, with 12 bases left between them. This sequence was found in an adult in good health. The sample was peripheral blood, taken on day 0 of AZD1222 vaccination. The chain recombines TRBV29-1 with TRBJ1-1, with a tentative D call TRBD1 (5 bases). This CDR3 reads CSARDVMNTEAFF. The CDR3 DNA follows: TGCAGCGCAAGGGACGTCATGAACACTGAAGCTTTCTTT.